This T cell receptor beta chain appears in the sequencing data of a study of naive and memory T cell subsets. Whole-study findings and limits: No ground truth validated the naive and memory repertoire findings. Over 90% of naive TCR sequences appeared only once, unlike memory subsets. A few larger clonotypes appeared in naive repertoires, especially CD8, possibly memory cells re-expressing CD45RA. Expression changes during T cell differentiation may affect RNA-based TCR counts.

Both TRBC1 and TRBC2 were covered by a beta constant-region primer of two equimolar oligonucleotides. Four rounds of PCR amplified the ligated cDNA using nested alpha and beta constant-region primers plus SP2. TCRdb re-called the UMI-ligation and nested PCR reads through MiXCR, storing one row per CDR3 protein. The sample carries 150,000 or so distinct CDR3 sequences, over 20% recorded once. Germline CDR1 and CDR2: DFQATT and SNEGSKA (reference sequence). The V gene lost 0 bases and the J gene lost 6 bases, with 18 bases spanning the gap. The CDR3 contains 15 residues. Comment on this clonotype: What it recognizes is unknown.

Cells stained for CD3, CD4, CD8, CD45RA and CD27 were sorted into four subsets. The sequence was collected from a human donor in good health. The gene calls are TRBV20-1 and TRBJ2-7, with TRBD2 as a possible D gene (8 bases). The sequenced sample was naive CD4+ T cells from blood. CDR3 nucleotide sequence: TGCAGTGCTAGAGATCTACGGGAGGGGGCGAGCGAGCAGTACTTC. Translated, it gives CSARDLREGASEQYF.